This T cell receptor (beta chain) was documented in a study of cytomegalovirus exposure and HLA in healthy donors. PCR involved 60 Vbeta and 13 Jbeta primers. Data came from immunoSEQ multiplex PCR; TCRdb stores just in-frame clones and leaves some out. In the table there are about 100,000 clones, about 59% of which are singletons. Study-level points and caveats: More clonal expansion characterized HLA-associated TCR beta chains than equally common others in a later analysis.

This clone has more than one count but fewer than ten. Antigen specificity is unknown. V shed 6 bases and J shed 5 bases, with 13 bases lying between them. The CDR3 covers 13 residues. CDR1 is SGHNT and CDR2 is YENEEA in the germline V gene. The rearrangement uses TRBV11-3 and TRBJ2-5, with D perhaps TRBD1 (5 bases). The sample taken for sequencing was PBMCs. The receptor's source is a man in his thirties or forties in good health and CMV-seropositive. The CDR3 DNA reads TGTGCCAGCAGTTCAGGGATATGGGAGACCCAGTACTTC. Protein product: CASSSGIWETQYF.